A selection of T cell receptor beta chains follows, all from one sample in a study of human T cells and chemical hapten exposure. Via MiXCR, TCRdb re-called the RACE reads, giving one row per CDR3 protein. The profile shows approximately 75,000 distinct CDR3 sequences, 6.5% to 10% of them singletons. The starting material was whole blood, obtained in connection with sensitization to the hapten diphenylcyclopropenone (DPC). The receptors stem from a woman in her fifties or sixties with alopecia areata. Some clones in this sample may be carry-over from other donors' samples. CDR3s include the opening cysteine and the closing phenylalanine or tryptophan. Fields, in order: clone size, V gene, J gene, D gene, CDR3 protein, CDR3 DNA. D genes are given only for firm matches. Clone size is shown for a subset of rows, as once, few, many or a class of expanded clone.

>.|TRBV20-1|TRBJ2-1|TRBD2
CSLTSGSYNEQFF
TGCAGTCTAACTAGCGGGAGTTACAATGAGCAGTTCTTC
>few|TRBV6-5|TRBJ1-2|.
CASRPGPEVYGYTF
TGTGCCAGCAGACCGGGCCCTGAAGTCTATGGCTACACCTTC
>few|TRBV7-9|TRBJ1-3|.
CAGDFPGPHF
TGTGCCGGTGATTTTCCCGGGCCCCATTTT
>few|TRBV4-3|TRBJ2-2|.
CASSQGRTSGELFF
TGCGCCAGCAGCCAAGGACGGACCTCCGGGGAGCTGTTTTTT
>.|TRBV4-3|TRBJ2-7|TRBD2
CASSQGGRGSEQYF
TGCGCCAGCAGCCAAGGGGGGAGGGGATCCGAGCAGTACTTC
>.|TRBV18|TRBJ2-7|TRBD1
CASSHQQGEQGYYEQYF
TGTGCCAGCTCACACCAGCAGGGGGAACAGGGATACTACGAGCAGTACTTC
>few|TRBV29-1|TRBJ1-2|.
CSVERGTFGYTF
TGCAGCGTTGAACGGGGAACCTTCGGCTACACCTTC
>many|TRBV20-1|TRBJ2-5|TRBD2
CSGAGGGETQYF
TGCAGTGGCGCGGGGGGCGGAGAGACCCAGTACTTC
>few|TRBV12-3/TRBV12-4|TRBJ1-1|.
CASIAFRTEAFF
TGTGCCAGCATTGCGTTTCGTACTGAAGCTTTCTTT
>.|TRBV28|TRBJ2-6|.
CASSLLTGTGANVLTF
TGTGCCAGCAGTTTACTAACTGGGACTGGGGCCAACGTCCTGACTTTC
>many|TRBV28|TRBJ2-1|TRBD2
CASSKRAGGHNEQFF
TGTGCCAGCAGTAAACGGGCGGGAGGGCACAATGAGCAGTTCTTC
>.|TRBV11-2|TRBJ2-3|TRBD2
CASTSPSGSYTQYF
TGTGCCAGCACCTCCCCCAGCGGGAGTTATACGCAGTATTTT
>few|TRBV2|TRBJ2-3|TRBD1
CASRDRGRSTDTQYF
TGTGCCAGCAGGGACAGGGGGCGAAGTACAGATACGCAGTATTTT
>.|TRBV12-3/TRBV12-4|TRBJ2-6|TRBD1
CATSTGTGYSGANVLTF
TGTGCGACCTCAACCGGGACAGGCTACTCTGGGGCCAACGTCCTGACTTTC
>few|TRBV20-1|TRBJ1-1|TRBD1
CSARRQGRNTEAFF
TGCAGTGCTCGACGACAGGGTCGGAACACTGAAGCTTTCTTT
>many|TRBV12-3/TRBV12-4|TRBJ2-1|TRBD2
CASSLGLAKSDEQFF
TGTGCCAGCAGTCTAGGACTAGCGAAAAGTGATGAGCAGTTCTTC
>many|TRBV4-3|TRBJ1-5|.
CASSQVVLGQPQHF
TGCGCCAGCAGCCAAGTGGTCCTCGGCCAGCCCCAGCATTTT
>.|TRBV28|TRBJ2-1|TRBD2
CASSLVDPTGGSRYNEQFF
TGTGCCAGCAGTTTAGTGGACCCGACCGGCGGGAGTAGGTACAATGAGCAGTTCTTC
>.|TRBV28|TRBJ2-7|TRBD1
CASRKGDRGNEQYF
TGTGCCAGCAGAAAAGGGGACAGGGGTAACGAGCAGTACTTC
>.|TRBV12-3/TRBV12-4|TRBJ2-1|.
CASSLLQVGEQFF
TGTGCCAGCAGTTTACTTCAGGTGGGTGAGCAGTTCTTC
>few|TRBV5-1|TRBJ1-1|.
CASSSGGAGAGTEAFF
TGCGCCAGCAGCTCCGGGGGGGCAGGGGCCGGCACTGAAGCTTTCTTT
>many|TRBV4-1|TRBJ2-3|TRBD2
CASSQGLAGASSTDTQYF
TGCGCCAGCAGCCAAGGGCTAGCGGGAGCATCGAGCACAGATACGCAGTATTTT
>.|TRBV7-9|TRBJ2-7|.
CASSTGTRSYEQYF
TGTGCCAGCAGCACCGGGACTCGCTCCTACGAGCAGTACTTC
>.|TRBV27|TRBJ2-5|.
CASSYGGPRATQYF
TGTGCCAGCAGCTACGGGGGGCCTCGTGCGACCCAGTACTTC
>few|TRBV5-1|TRBJ2-1|.
CASSLAVGLYNEQFF
TGCGCCAGCAGCTTGGCGGTGGGACTCTACAATGAGCAGTTCTTC
>many|TRBV7-9|TRBJ1-4|TRBD1
CASSTDRANEKLFF
TGTGCCAGCAGCACAGACAGGGCTAATGAAAAACTGTTTTTT
>few|TRBV5-1|TRBJ2-1|.
CASSLGGQRGQFF
TGCGCCAGCAGCTTAGGCGGACAACGAGGTCAGTTCTTC
>few|TRBV12-3/TRBV12-4|TRBJ1-2|.
CASSLEGNYGYTF
TGTGCCAGCAGTTTAGAGGGCAACTATGGCTACACCTTC
>few|TRBV29-1|TRBJ2-5|.
CSVEIGEETQYF
TGCAGCGTTGAAATAGGGGAAGAGACCCAGTACTTC
>many|TRBV24-1|TRBJ1-1|.
CATSPQQKAFF
TGTGCCACCAGCCCTCAACAGAAAGCTTTCTTT
>.|TRBV21-1|TRBJ2-7|.
CASSKTGNYEQYF
TGTGCCAGCAGCAAAACAGGGAACTACGAGCAGTACTTC
>.|TRBV19|TRBJ1-5|.
CASSIGSRSNQPQHF
TGTGCCAGTAGTATAGGTTCGAGGAGCAATCAGCCCCAGCATTTT
>few|TRBV20-1|TRBJ2-3|TRBD2
CSARDPSGGAQDTQYF
TGCAGTGCTAGAGACCCTAGCGGGGGGGCTCAAGATACGCAGTATTTT
>few|TRBV10-2|TRBJ1-5|TRBD1
CASSEGQGINQPQHF
TGCGCCAGCAGTGAGGGACAGGGGATCAATCAGCCCCAGCATTTT
>.|TRBV9|TRBJ2-3|.
CASSAMQGLNTDTQYF
TGTGCCAGCAGCGCCATGCAGGGCCTTAACACAGATACGCAGTATTTT
>many|TRBV6-5|TRBJ2-3|.
CASSYSGTPYTDTQYF
TGTGCCAGCAGTTACTCAGGAACTCCTTACACAGATACGCAGTATTTT
>.|TRBV11-2|TRBJ1-1|.
CASSLDYTEAFF
TGTGCCAGCAGCTTGGATTACACTGAAGCTTTCTTT
>.|TRBV5-1|TRBJ2-3|TRBD2
CASSPGLARDTQYF
TGCGCCAGCAGCCCGGGACTAGCGAGAGATACGCAGTATTTT
>.|TRBV29-1|TRBJ1-5|TRBD1
CSVVQGLNQPQHF
TGCAGCGTTGTACAGGGGCTCAATCAGCCCCAGCATTTT
>many|TRBV5-5|TRBJ1-5|.
CASSWETGYNQPQHF
TGTGCCAGCAGCTGGGAAACAGGGTACAATCAGCCCCAGCATTTT
>few|TRBV10-3|TRBJ2-7|.
CAISDAYEQYF
TGTGCCATCAGTGACGCCTACGAGCAGTACTTC
>.|TRBV25-1|TRBJ1-2|.
CASSESGTVNYGYTF
TGTGCCAGCAGTGAATCCGGGACCGTCAACTATGGCTACACCTTC